The rows below give T cell receptor beta chains drawn from one sample of a study of identical twins. TCRdb ran MiXCR on the 5' RACE reads and lists one entry per CDR3 protein. The table lists over 250,000 distinct CDR3 sequences, around 9.7% of them singletons. This sample was shared with a second study, whose subject was yellow fever vaccine responses in identical twins.

The source material was CD8+ T cells sorted from blood. The receptors originated from a woman aged 18-29 years in good health. CDR3s include the opening cysteine and the closing phenylalanine or tryptophan. D genes are given only for firm matches.

>TRBV6-2/TRBV6-3|TRBD1
CASFSGTGNQPQHF
>TRBV27|TRBD2
CASRRGIAGAGELFF
>TRBV9|NA
CASSVDGGTDTQYF
>TRBV29-1|TRBD1
CSVESGQGAWYGYTF
>TRBV4-1|NA
CASSQDWGPGELFF
>TRBV27|NA
CASSPRSSSYEQYF
>TRBV5-1|NA
CASSLEVGARTGELFF
>TRBV2|TRBD2
CASTGGTGGFYNEQFF
>TRBV10-3|NA
CAISPAGGGGPWETQYF
>TRBV2|NA
CAGGFGNEQFF
>TRBV12-3/TRBV12-4|NA
CASNSQGLEQYF
>TRBV30|NA
CAWSDREWNTGELFF
>TRBV15|NA
CATSRDQTLQFSYNEQFF
>TRBV12-3/TRBV12-4|TRBD2
CASSFGTSSNEQFF
>TRBV5-1|TRBD1
CASSLLTGGRYEQYF
>TRBV7-9|TRBD1
CASSSTDRVSSYEQYF
>TRBV29-1|NA
CSVDGAGIETQYF
>TRBV7-8|TRBD2
CASSFLSGDHYNEQFF
>TRBV11-2|NA
CASSLAWAYEQYF
>TRBV7-2|NA
CASSKNRVEKLFF
>TRBV4-1|TRBD1
CASSPTNRGDEQFF
>TRBV5-6|NA
CASSHRWGGQGYEQYF
>TRBV12-3/TRBV12-4|TRBD1
CASSLEGASYEQYF
>TRBV27|TRBD1
CASSRDRGGQPQHF
>TRBV4-1|NA
CASSQVLSYEQYF
>TRBV5-6|TRBD2
CASSLMGLAFTDTQYF
>TRBV6-2/TRBV6-3|TRBD1
CASSLRYKGTEGETQYF
>TRBV20-1|TRBD2
CSALSGSSYEQYF
>TRBV7-9|NA
CASTSFDRVLDDEKLFF
>TRBV4-3|TRBD2
CASSQDRSGSTYNEQFF
>TRBV5-5|NA
CASSLTDYTEAFF
>TRBV19|TRBD2
CASSEGTRVRETQYF
>TRBV20-1|TRBD2
CSAMERETNTGELFF
>TRBV11-1|TRBD1
CASSLEGTGEAAADTQYF
>TRBV19|NA
CASSGSTTDNEQFF
>TRBV11-3|NA
CASSFMITDTQYF
>TRBV9|NA
CASSPWTMRYNEQFF
>TRBV2|NA
CASGSYGGTDTQYF
>TRBV29-1|TRBD1
CSVVGQGSRGGYEQYF